This T cell receptor (beta chain) was identified during a study of T cell repertoires in cytomegalovirus infection. In the study overall: Recently described HLA-C-restricted plus well-studied HLA-B-restricted CMV epitopes were used. A matching HLA type, together with CMV infection, was signaled by public TCR beta signatures. Whole-study results and caveats: HLA-C-restricted CMV clonotypes gave the most frequent clonotype in two of eight donors.

As regards this clonotype: No antigen is known for it.

TCRdb passed the reads through MiXCR, listing each CDR3 protein once. The sample includes approximately 730,000 distinct CDR3 sequences, 29% of them seen just once. The starting material was cultured CD8+ T cells from PBMCs, obtained from culture after CMV antigen stimulation. The receptor's source is a human donor in good health (CMV status not recorded). Some clones in this sample may be carry-over from other donors' samples.

The CDR3 here is CASSSGPDYEQYV. The DNA for the CDR3 is TGTGCCAGCAGTTCGGGCCCAGATTACGAGCAGTACGTC. V and J are TRBV27 and TRBJ2-7; D ambiguous. Germline V gives CDR1 MNHEY, CDR2 SMNVEV (reference sequence). The CDR3 is 13 residues long. Trimming took 4 bases from V and 4 from J, leaving 11 bases between them.